Included here is one T cell receptor (beta chain) sequence, with context. Profiling relied on immunoSEQ multiplex PCR, and the TCRdb table lists in-frame clones only, not all of them. The sample has around 160,000 clones, roughly 80% seen once. This record belongs to a study of blood T cell repertoires in COVID-19. Study context: From the United States, Italy and Spain came samples of acute and convalescent COVID-19.

V shed 2 bases, J shed 0 bases, and the junction held 3 bases outside the gene matches. CDR1 SGHTS and CDR2 YDEGEE come from the germline V gene. This CDR3 comprises 16 residues. This clonotype was obtained from a human donor in a cohort sampled during active COVID-19. The sample comprised peripheral blood. V and J are TRBV5-8 and TRBJ2-2, with 8 nucleotides matching TRBD1. The CDR3 DNA follows: TGTGCCAGCAGCTTCGGACAGGGCGCGAACACCGGGGAGCTGTTTTTT. As protein: CASSFGQGANTGELFF.